Listed here are 32 T cell receptor beta chains from one sample, sequenced in a study of siplizumab effects on memory and regulatory T cells. The repertoire was sequenced with immunoSEQ multiplex PCR; TCRdb's copy has only in-frame clones and lacks some. The sample lists 90,000 to 150,000 clones, just under 95% seen once, with around 0.15% in the top ten. What was sequenced was non-Treg CD4+ T cells sorted from blood. The receptors were sampled from a human donor in good health.

The chain has TRBV2 and TRBJ2-5; D unclear. Germline assignment: CDR1 SNHLY and CDR2 FYNNEI. Trimming took 8 bases from V and 1 from J, leaving 8 bases between them. There are 12 residues in the CDR3. As DNA, the CDR3 is TGTGCCAGCTGGCCCCTCCAAGAGACCCAGTACTTC. It codes for CASWPLQETQYF.

The J gene is TRBJ1-1, the V gene TRBV15; 7 nucleotides align to TRBD1. The CDR3 is 13 amino acids. Trimming at V came to 1 base and at J to 12 bases, leaving 8 bases not matched to a gene. Germline loops: CDR1 LNHNV, CDR2 YYDKDF (reference sequence). CDR3 amino acids: CATSRGRGLETFF. CDR3 coding DNA: TGTGCCACCAGCAGAGGGAGGGGGCTAGAAACTTTCTTT.

This chain joins TRBV28 and TRBJ2-1; possibly TRBD1 for D (6 bases). The ends were cut back, 3 bases at V and 9 bases at J, with 12 bases in the middle. This CDR3 is 13 amino acids long. The germline gives CDR1 MDHEN, CDR2 SYDVKM. The CDR3 DNA reads TGTGCCAGCAGTTTCGAGACAGGCCTTGAGCAGTTCTTC. Translated: CASSFETGLEQFF.

J is TRBJ1-1 and V is TRBV6-5; D is uncertain. The V gene lost 6 bases and the J gene lost 5 bases, with 10 bases spanning the gap. The CDR3 runs to 12 residues. In germline, CDR1 is MNHEY, CDR2 SVGAGI. As DNA, the CDR3 is TGTGCCAGCAGCGAAAGGCAGACTGAAGCTTTCTTT. It encodes CASSERQTEAFF.

The chain is built from TRBV5-1 and TRBJ2-7, with D possibly TRBD1 on 5 matching bases. The V gene lost 3 bases and the J gene lost 2 bases, with 15 bases spanning the gap. Germline-derived CDR1 and CDR2 are SGHRS and YFSETQ. This CDR3 region has 15 residues. DNA of the CDR3: TGCGCCAGCAGCTCAACAGGAGCCCGAACCTACGAGCAGTACTTC. Its translation is CASSSTGARTYEQYF.

This chain joins TRBV29-1 and TRBJ2-1; 10 bases line up with TRBD1. J gave up 4 bases and V 7 bases, and 7 bases lay outside the gene matches. Germline CDR1 is SQVTM and CDR2 is ANQGSEA. There are 14 residues in the CDR3. The CDR3 sequence: CSALPDRGYNEQFF. In DNA, the CDR3 is TGCAGCGCCCTCCCGGACAGGGGGTACAATGAGCAGTTCTTC.

The J gene is TRBJ1-4, the V gene TRBV4-3; D unclear. V dropped 4 bases and J dropped 7 bases, with 22 bases sitting between them. Germline CDR1 is LGHNA and CDR2 is YSLEER. This CDR3 spans 17 amino acids. Here the CDR3 reads CASSPKGWGIGVEKLFF. The CDR3 region has the DNA TGCGCCAGCAGCCCAAAGGGATGGGGAATTGGAGTTGAAAAACTGTTTTTT.

The gene calls are TRBV5-1 and TRBJ2-3, with 7 bases aligning to TRBD1. CDR1 is SGHRS and CDR2 is YFSETQ in the germline V gene. The CDR3 sequence is 14 residues long. Trimming at V came to 6 bases and at J to 0 bases, leaving 4 bases not matched to a gene. The CDR3 nucleotides are TGCGCCAGCACGGGACAGAGAAGCACAGATACGCAGTATTTT. It encodes CASTGQRSTDTQYF.

On this clone itself: Other DNA sequences in the same sample also yield this CDR3. This rearrangement joins TRBV18 to TRBJ2-2, with 9 nucleotides matching TRBD1. This CDR3 has 16 amino acids. Losses at the gene ends were 3 bases for V and 3 bases for J; bases not matched to a gene: 5. Per germline, CDR1 KGHSH and CDR2 LQKENI. The CDR3 region has the DNA TGTGCCAGCTCACCCCGGACAGGGGCAGACACCGGGGAGCTGTTTTTT. It yields the protein CASSPRTGADTGELFF.

The chain is built from TRBV6-6 and TRBJ2-5; 8 positions match TRBD2. The V and J ends lost 7 bases and 4 bases, in that order; junction bases with no gene match: 5. The CDR3 is made up of 13 amino acids. From germline, CDR1 is MNHNY and CDR2 SVGAGI (reference sequence). The CDR3 reads CASKYGGGETQYF. The CDR3 DNA reads as TGTGCCAGCAAGTACGGGGGGGGAGAGACCCAGTACTTC.

CDR3 residues: CASSFSSVLGNTEAFF. CDR3 DNA: TGTGCCAGCAGTTTTTCCTCAGTTCTGGGCAACACTGAAGCTTTCTTT. The V call is TRBV27, the J call TRBJ1-1; D is uncertain. The CDR3 length is 16 residues. The germline V and J ends were trimmed by 3 bases and 2 bases, with 16 bases remaining between them. Germline V gene lookup returns CDR1 MNHEY and CDR2 SMNVEV (reference sequence).

The chain has TRBV28 and TRBJ2-4, with 9 bases that match TRBD1. After removal of 5 bases from V and 6 bases from J, the junction contained 5 bases not matched to a gene. The length of the CDR3 is 14 residues. Germline CDR1 reads MDHEN; CDR2 reads SYDVKM. This CDR3 reads CASSLTGGGNIQYF. CDR3 nucleotide sequence: TGTGCCAGCAGTCTGACAGGGGGTGGAAACATTCAGTACTTC.

The gene calls are TRBV18 and TRBJ2-3; D is uncertain. Deletions cut 8 bases from V and 4 bases from J, with 10 bases between. In germline, CDR1 is KGHSH, CDR2 LQKENI. This CDR3 contains 12 residues. This CDR3 is CASRKGPDTQYF. The DNA of the CDR3 is TGTGCCAGCAGAAAAGGGCCAGATACGCAGTATTTT.

The rearrangement uses TRBV27 and TRBJ2-3; TRBD2 matches 9 bases. Per germline, CDR1 MNHEY and CDR2 SMNVEV (reference sequence). J lost 1 base, V lost 6 bases, and 11 bases had no gene match. The CDR3 is made up of 17 amino acids. This CDR3 reads CASSPGTSFFGTDTQYF. The CDR3 DNA follows: TGTGCCAGCAGCCCCGGGACTAGCTTTTTCGGCACAGATACGCAGTATTTT.

The gene calls are TRBV6-4 and TRBJ1-5; D call uncertain. Trimming removed 4 bases from V and 2 bases from J, with 6 bases in between. From germline, CDR1 is MRHNA and CDR2 SNTAGT. The CDR3 covers 13 residues. DNA for the CDR3: TGTGCCAGCAGTGCAAGCGGCAATCAGCCCCAGCATTTT. As protein: CASSASGNQPQHF.

The chain is built from TRBV11-2 and TRBJ1-1, with D perhaps matching TRBD1 (6 bases). V was shortened by 2 bases and J by 7 bases, with 8 bases between the two germline ends. Germline V CDR1 and CDR2: SGHAT, FQNNGV. This CDR3 has 12 residues. CDR3 region: CASSLLTGEAFF. DNA of the CDR3: TGTGCCAGCAGCTTATTGACAGGTGAAGCTTTCTTT.

The chain combines TRBV9 with TRBJ2-5, with TRBD1 identical over 7 bases. Trimming removed 3 bases from V and 2 bases from J; junction bases left unmatched: 4. Per germline, CDR1 SGDLS and CDR2 YYNGEE. This CDR3 has 14 residues. The CDR3 loop is CASSDPGGQETQYF. CDR3 coding DNA: TGTGCCAGCAGCGACCCAGGGGGACAAGAGACCCAGTACTTC.

The chain links TRBV27 to TRBJ1-5; D is undetermined. The CDR3 consists of 17 residues. V lost 6 bases and J lost 2, with 20 bases in between. The V gene's germline CDR1 is MNHEY and CDR2 SMNVEV (reference sequence). CDR3 amino acids: CASRNAQVAAGNQPQHF. The DNA for the CDR3 is TGTGCCAGCAGAAACGCGCAGGTGGCCGCGGGCAATCAGCCCCAGCATTTT.

This chain uses TRBV4-1 with TRBJ1-3; possibly TRBD1 for D (6 bases). The length of the CDR3 is 16 residues. Deletions cut 3 bases from V and 3 bases from J, with 15 bases between. Germline-derived CDR1 and CDR2 are MGHRA and YSYEKL. This CDR3 is CASSHQFTGIGNTIYF. The CDR3 DNA reads TGCGCCAGCAGCCATCAATTTACAGGGATTGGAAACACCATATATTTT.

The chain carries TRBV11-2 and TRBJ1-5, with D possibly TRBD1 on 5 matching bases. The V and J ends lost 0 bases and 9 bases respectively, with 12 bases between them. CDR1 and CDR2 (germline): SGHAT, FQNNGV. The CDR3 extends over 14 amino acids. In DNA, the CDR3 is TGTGCCAGCAGCTTAGATCGCGGGGGTCCGCCCCAGCATTTT. It translates to CASSLDRGGPPQHF.

The chain combines TRBV28 with TRBJ2-3; 11 bases are a match to TRBD2. The CDR3 consists of 16 residues. The germline V gene encodes CDR1 MDHEN and CDR2 SYDVKM. The trim removed 7 bases at V and 1 base at J, leaving 7 bases unmatched. The CDR3: CASTMGLAVRTDTQYF. The CDR3 DNA reads as TGTGCCAGCACTATGGGACTAGCGGTTCGCACAGATACGCAGTATTTT.

This chain links TRBV20-1 with TRBJ1-4; D is perhaps TRBD1 (5 bases). The CDR3 covers 11 residues. Trimming removed 6 bases at V and 8 bases at J, with 10 bases between. CDR1 and CDR2 (germline): DFQATT, SNEGSKA (reference sequence). CDR3 protein: CSAGVGEKLFF. DNA of the CDR3: TGCAGTGCGGGGGTAGGGGAAAAACTGTTTTTT.

In nucleotides, the CDR3 is TGTGCCAGTGGGGCGTGGGTCTATGGCTACACCTTC. Amino acid sequence: CASGAWVYGYTF. The V call is TRBV19, the J call TRBJ1-2, with D perhaps TRBD1 (5 bases). This CDR3 region has 12 residues. Germline V lookup: CDR1 LNHDA, CDR2 SQIVND (reference sequence). V was clipped by 8 bases and J by 4 bases, with 11 bases between them. Full variable domain (rest looked up from reference TRBV19 and TRBJ1-2): DGGITQSPKYLFRKEGQNVTLSCEQNLNHDAMYWYRQDPGQGLRLIYYSQIVNDFQKGDIAEGYSVSREKKESFPLTVTSAQKNPTAFYLCASGAWVYGYTFGSGTRLTVV.

The J gene is TRBJ1-2, the V gene TRBV27; 10 bases line up with TRBD1. The germline V gene encodes CDR1 MNHEY and CDR2 SMNVEV (reference sequence). The CDR3 is made up of 16 amino acids. With 2 bases clipped from V and 4 bases from J, the junction kept 7 bases outside the gene matches. CDR3 nucleotides: TGTGCCAGCAGTTTAACCGGGACAGGGGTTCGCTATGGCTACACCTTC. It translates to CASSLTGTGVRYGYTF.

The chain couples TRBV28 to TRBJ1-1; tentatively, D is TRBD1 (6 bases). CDR3 length: 16 residues. With 3 bases removed from V and 4 bases from J, the gap between germline ends came to 18 bases. Germline lookup yields CDR1 MDHEN and CDR2 SYDVKM. CDR3 in amino acids: CASSFQVTGAGTEAFF. The CDR3 bases are TGTGCCAGCAGTTTTCAGGTTACGGGGGCTGGCACTGAAGCTTTCTTT.

The chain combines TRBV7-9 with TRBJ1-2; a possible D gene is TRBD1 (5 bases). The CDR3 sequence is 15 residues long. The V gene lost 6 bases and the J gene lost 8 bases, with 22 bases spanning the gap. The germline CDR1 and CDR2 sequences are SEHNR and FQNEAQ (reference sequence). CDR3 sequence (DNA): TGTGCCAGCAGTCCAAATCTGGGGGGATCGAGCGGCTACACCTTC. Translation gives CASSPNLGGSSGYTF.

The chain links TRBV11-2 to TRBJ2-7; a possible D gene is TRBD2 (5 bases). The germline V gene has CDR1 SGHAT and CDR2 FQNNGV. Deletions cut 5 bases from V and 0 bases from J, with 17 bases between. The CDR3 is made up of 16 amino acids. Written as DNA, the CDR3 is TGTGCCAGCAGCCAGCCGCACGGGGATCTCTCCTACGAGCAGTACTTC. Its protein is CASSQPHGDLSYEQYF.

The gene calls are TRBV29-1 and TRBJ2-2, with a possible D match to TRBD1 (6 bases). The CDR3 has 13 amino acids. From germline, CDR1 is SQVTM and CDR2 ANQGSEA. Trimming stripped 7 bases from V and 4 bases from J, with 13 bases between. Here the CDR3 DNA reads TGCAGCGCACACAACAGGGTCACCGGGGAGCTGTTTTTT. Translating gives CSAHNRVTGELFF.

The chain joins TRBV4-3 to TRBJ1-1; 7 bases are shared with TRBD1. In germline, CDR1 is LGHNA, CDR2 YSLEER. After removal of 0 bases from V and 4 bases from J, the junction contained 14 bases not matched to a gene. The CDR3 is 18 residues long. CDR3 amino acids: CASSQDIPRGDLFTEAFF. In nucleotides, the CDR3 is TGCGCCAGCAGCCAAGATATTCCCAGGGGGGATTTATTCACTGAAGCTTTCTTT.

The rearrangement uses TRBV7-2 and TRBJ2-7; D unclear. This CDR3 has 13 amino acids. The germline gives CDR1 SGHTA, CDR2 FQGNSA. Trimming left V 0 bases short and J 5 bases short, with 8 bases between. The CDR3 loop is CASSLASVNEQYF. The CDR3 nucleotides read TGTGCCAGCAGCTTAGCAAGTGTTAACGAGCAGTACTTC.

The rearrangement uses TRBV5-1 and TRBJ1-4; TRBD1 might be the D (5 bases). The CDR3 totals 15 residues. CDR1 and CDR2 (germline): SGHRS, YFSETQ. V was pared by 5 bases and J by 0 bases, with 11 bases between. CDR3 in amino acids: CASRSFRATNEKLFF. For the CDR3, the DNA is TGCGCCAGCAGATCGTTCAGGGCAACTAATGAAAAACTGTTTTTT.

The rearrangement uses TRBV19 and TRBJ1-5; 9 positions match TRBD1. Trimming removed 4 bases from V and 0 bases from J; junction bases left unmatched: 10. The CDR3 sequence is 18 residues long. The V gene's germline CDR1 is LNHDA and CDR2 SQIVND (reference sequence). This CDR3 reads CASSRTGGAGGSNQPQHF. CDR3 DNA sequence: TGTGCCAGTAGTAGAACAGGGGGCGCAGGGGGTAGCAATCAGCCCCAGCATTTT.